This is a list of T cell receptor beta chains from one sample in a study of cytomegalovirus exposure and HLA in healthy donors. Assay used: immunoSEQ multiplex PCR; TCRdb lists only in-frame clones, some missing. This sample yields over 100,000 clones, of which about 75% are seen a single time; around 1.5% belongs to the top ten. Material for sequencing was PBMCs. These receptors originate from a woman in her 40s in good health and CMV-seronegative. Each CDR3 is given with its conserved first and last residue. A D gene is named only where the DNA matches it firmly. Clone size is not always given. Where it is, it says once, few, many or a class for expanded clones.

D,J,size,V,DNA,CDR3
TRBD1,TRBJ2-3,.,TRBV19,TGTGCCAGTAGATCTGCAGGACAGGGATACGTCGCAGATACGCAGTATTTT,CASRSAGQGYVADTQYF
.,TRBJ1-2,.,TRBV6-1,TGTGCCAGCAGTGAGGGCGGGGACGGATGGCATGGCTACACCTTC,CASSEGGDGWHGYTF
.,TRBJ1-4,.,TRBV7-7,TGTGCTAGCAGCTTAGGCCCAGGGTTTAATGAAAAACTGTTTTTT,CASSLGPGFNEKLFF
TRBD2,TRBJ2-3,.,TRBV4-1,TGCGCCAGCAGCCAAACGGGACTAGCGATCCAATATTTT,CASSQTGLAIQYF
TRBD2,TRBJ2-5,.,TRBV15,TGTGCCACCAGCAGAGATCGGTCTAGCGGGGGACTTGTGGGGACCCAGTACTTC,CATSRDRSSGGLVGTQYF
.,TRBJ2-1,few,TRBV6-5,TGTGCCAGCAGTTACTCGGCCCGGGGGTGGGACAATGAGCAGTTCTTC,CASSYSARGWDNEQFF
TRBD2,TRBJ2-1,.,TRBV19,TGTGCCAGTAGTATAGGGGGGACTAGCGGGAAGTACAATGAGCAGTTCTTC,CASSIGGTSGKYNEQFF
TRBD1,TRBJ1-1,.,TRBV19,TGTGCCAGTATCATGGATTACAGGGGGGGGGTAGCTTTCTTT,CASIMDYRGGVAFF
.,TRBJ1-1,once,TRBV5-1,TGCGCCAGCAGGCCTACCTATGTTATGAACACTGAAGCTTTCTTT,CASRPTYVMNTEAFF
.,TRBJ1-4,.,TRBV5-1,TGCGCCAGCAGCTTGGCCGGGCCACAGGCTGATGAAAAACTGTTTTTT,CASSLAGPQADEKLFF
.,TRBJ1-5,.,TRBV28,TGTGCCAGCAGCCAAGGACAGAGCAATCAGCCCCAGCATTTT,CASSQGQSNQPQHF
TRBD1,TRBJ1-5,once,TRBV7-9,TGTGCCAGCAGCGCCGGCCTGTCGGGACAGGGAGCGAGTCAGCCCCAGCATTTT,CASSAGLSGQGASQPQHF
TRBD1,TRBJ1-5,.,TRBV5-4,TGTGCCAGCAGTAAAGGGGGCGGCAGGCGAGAAAGCAATCAGCCCCAGCATTTT,CASSKGGGRRESNQPQHF
TRBD1,TRBJ2-2,.,TRBV28,TGTGCCAGCAGTCGGACAGGGGACACCGGGGAGCTGTTTTTT,CASSRTGDTGELFF
.,TRBJ1-2,once,TRBV9,TGTGCCAGCAGCGTAGCGGGGACACCTGATGGCTACACCTTC,CASSVAGTPDGYTF
TRBD1,TRBJ2-1,.,TRBV11-1,TGTGCCAGCAGCACTAATTTCGGGACAGGGGTGAGGCTCAATGAGCAGTTCTTC,CASSTNFGTGVRLNEQFF
.,TRBJ1-2,.,TRBV28,TGTGCCACCCCGCTAGGGGATGGCTACACCTTC,CATPLGDGYTF
.,TRBJ1-2,.,TRBV21-1,TGTGCCAGCAGCAGGCGTGACAGCCCGGGGGGTGGCTACACCTTC,CASSRRDSPGGGYTF
.,TRBJ1-5,.,TRBV28,TGTGCCAGCAGTCCCTCTAGGCAGCCCCAGCATTTT,CASSPSRQPQHF
.,TRBJ1-6,once,TRBV2,TGTGCCAGCACCTTAAAGAGGTATTCACCCCTCCACTTT,CASTLKRYSPLHF
TRBD2,TRBJ2-1,.,TRBV7-3,TGTGCCAGCAGCTTAACGGCGGGACTAGCGGATGAGCAGTTCTTC,CASSLTAGLADEQFF
TRBD1,TRBJ1-5,few,TRBV5-8,TGTGCCAGCAGCCTTAGTGACAGGGTAGGGCAGCCCCAGCATTTT,CASSLSDRVGQPQHF